The 24 T cell receptor beta chains in this list originate from one sample, sequenced in a study of beta chain features in type 1 diabetes. Reverse transcription of all isolated RNA meant that expressed TCRB transcripts were sequenced. Sequencing was performed with immunoSEQ multiplex PCR; in TCRdb, only in-frame clones are kept and a portion is missing. The data contain fewer than 650,000 clones, less than 20% of them singletons. The sample was naive CD4+ T cells from blood. These receptors all come from a young man in good health.

This clone turned up a few times. The chain joins TRBV7-2 to TRBJ2-1; TRBD1 matches at 7 bases. The CDR3 is 17 residues long. Germline V gene sequence: CDR1 SGHTA, CDR2 FQGNSA. J lost 0 bases, V lost 8 bases, and 13 bases had no gene match. The chain's CDR3 is CASSLRPRDSSYNEQFF. The DNA of the CDR3 is TGTGCCAGCTCATTGCGTCCCCGGGACAGCTCCTACAATGAGCAGTTCTTC.

This clone occurred a few times. The V call is TRBV5-6, the J call TRBJ1-5, with 7 bases matching TRBD1. The trim removed 2 bases at V and 4 bases at J, leaving 3 bases unmatched. Germline loops: CDR1 SGHDT, CDR2 YYEEEE. CDR3 size: 14 residues. CDR3 in amino acids: CASSFWDRNQPQHF. The CDR3 DNA reads as TGTGCCAGCAGCTTTTGGGACAGAAATCAGCCCCAGCATTTT.

This clone has just a few counts. The chain uses TRBV2 and TRBJ1-5; D unclear. The length of the CDR3 is 14 residues. Germline V lookup: CDR1 SNHLY, CDR2 FYNNEI. Trimming took 2 bases from V and 4 from J, leaving 9 bases between them. DNA of the CDR3: TGTGCCAGCAGTGAACTTAGCTTAAATCAGCCCCAGCATTTT. Translated: CASSELSLNQPQHF.

This clone was observed a few times. The chain carries TRBV5-4 and TRBJ2-7; 7 positions agree with TRBD2. Germline V gives CDR1 SGHNT, CDR2 YYREEE (reference sequence). V shed 0 bases, J shed 8 bases, and the junction held 11 bases outside the gene matches. The CDR3 spans 15 residues. The CDR3 DNA is TGTGCCAGCAGCTTGGTCAGCGGGGCCGCCGGGAAGCAGTACTTC. Its protein product is CASSLVSGAAGKQYF. Drawing the rest from reference TRBV5-4 and TRBJ2-7, the complete variable domain is ETGVTQSPTHLIKTRGQQVTLRCSSQSGHNTVSWYQQALGQGPQFIFQYYREEENGRGNFPPRFSGLQFPNYSSELNVNALELDDSALYLCASSLVSGAAGKQYFGPGTRLTVT.

This clone was observed a few times. This sequence joins TRBV5-1 and TRBJ2-4; the D gene is possibly TRBD2 (5 bases). Trimming took 2 bases from V and 3 from J, leaving 15 bases between them. The CDR3 consists of 16 residues. Germline assignment: CDR1 SGHRS and CDR2 YFSETQ. CDR3 nucleotides: TGCGCCAGCAGCTTTCGGACTGGGGTAGGCAAAAACATTCAGTACTTC. It encodes CASSFRTGVGKNIQYF.

V usage is TRBV18 and J usage is TRBJ1-2; D is undetermined. This CDR3 spans 13 amino acids. Deletions cut 2 bases from V and 4 bases from J, with 8 bases between. The germline V gene has CDR1 KGHSH and CDR2 LQKENI. In DNA form, the CDR3 reads TGTGCCAGCTCACCAGACGACGGCTATGGCTACACCTTC. It specifies CASSPDDGYGYTF. The full variable domain, completed using reference TRBV18 and TRBJ1-2, is NAGVMQNPRHLVRRRGQEARLRCSPMKGHSHVYWYRQLPEEGLKFMVYLQKENIIDESGMPKERFSAEFPKEGPSILRIQQVVRGDSAAYFCASSPDDGYGYTFGSGTRLTVV.

This clone has only a few counts. The chain carries TRBV7-6 and TRBJ1-3; 8 bases are shared with TRBD1. CDR1 is SGHVS and CDR2 is FNYEAQ in the germline V gene. The CDR3 sequence is 15 residues long. V trimming: 5 bases; J trimming: 8 bases; junction bases outside the gene matches: 11. CDR3 nucleotides: TGTGCCAGCAGCGAATACAGGGGGTTCGCGGACACCATATATTTT. It codes for CASSEYRGFADTIYF.

This clone was recorded a few times. The rearrangement uses TRBV19 and TRBJ1-1; perhaps TRBD1 as D (6 bases). The V gene lost 0 bases and the J gene lost 6 bases, with 14 bases spanning the gap. Germline lookup yields CDR1 LNHDA and CDR2 SQIVND (reference sequence). The CDR3 is 15 residues long. CDR3 sequence: CASSIDRGQRSEAFF. Written as DNA, the CDR3 is TGTGCCAGTAGTATAGATCGGGGACAAAGGTCTGAAGCTTTCTTT.

This clone was seen a few times. The V call is TRBV25-1, the J call TRBJ2-7; TRBD2 is a possible D gene (5 bases). This CDR3 spans 15 amino acids. Germline V gene lookup returns CDR1 MGHDK and CDR2 SYGVNS. V was shortened by 3 bases and J by 3 bases, with 15 bases between the two germline ends. The CDR3 region has the DNA TGTGCCAGCAGTGAGGGTAGGACGGGGTTCTACGAGCAGTACTTC. Residues: CASSEGRTGFYEQYF.

The chain couples TRBV11-2 to TRBJ1-1; D is possibly TRBD1 (6 bases). The germline V and J ends were trimmed by 4 bases and 0 bases, with 12 bases remaining between them. This CDR3 has 15 amino acids. The germline gives CDR1 SGHAT, CDR2 FQNNGV. This chain's CDR3 is CASSSFGGMNTEAFF. The CDR3 nucleotides are TGTGCCAGCAGCTCTTTTGGGGGCATGAACACTGAAGCTTTCTTT.

The J gene is TRBJ2-1, the V gene TRBV7-4, with D maybe TRBD1 (7 bases). The V gene lost 8 bases and the J gene lost 3 bases, with 14 bases spanning the gap. Germline V gene lookup returns CDR1 SGHVT and CDR2 SQSDAQ. The CDR3 runs to 14 residues. This CDR3 reads CASPWRDSYNEQFF. The CDR3 DNA is TGTGCCAGCCCCTGGCGGGACAGCTACAATGAGCAGTTCTTC.

This clone was seen only a few times. The chain combines TRBV14 with TRBJ2-7, with 9 bases identical to TRBD1. The germline V gene has CDR1 SGHDN and CDR2 FVKESK. V trimming: 1 base; J trimming: 4 bases; junction bases outside the gene matches: 5. The CDR3 runs 15 residues. The CDR3 spells CASSQGGTGFYEQYF. The CDR3 DNA follows: TGTGCCAGCAGCCAAGGAGGGACAGGGTTTTACGAGCAGTACTTC.

J is TRBJ2-7 and V is TRBV19; weak D call: TRBD1 (5 bases). CDR3 length equals 15 residues. Trimming removed 11 bases from V and 2 bases from J, with 22 bases in between. Germline V CDR1 and CDR2: LNHDA, SQIVND (reference sequence). The CDR3 sequence is CAGPAQGTSTYEQYF. CDR3 bases: TGTGCCGGCCCAGCTCAGGGAACGTCGACCTACGAGCAGTACTTC. Full variable domain (missing parts from reference TRBV19 and TRBJ2-7): DGGITQSPKYLFRKEGQNVTLSCEQNLNHDAMYWYRQDPGQGLRLIYYSQIVNDFQKGDIAEGYSVSREKKESFPLTVTSAQKNPTAFYLCAGPAQGTSTYEQYFGPGTRLTVT.

Of note for this clone: A junction boundary mismatches the germline segment, possibly from a read error. The chain links TRBV27 to TRBJ2-7, with TRBD2 identical over 10 bases. CDR3 size: 14 residues. The germline CDR1 and CDR2 sequences are MNHEY and SMNVEV (reference sequence). The CDR3 DNA reads as TGTGCCAGCAGTTTATCTGCTAGCGGGGGCCCCCCACACTTC. Protein: CASSLSASGGPPHF.

This clone was picked up a small number of times. The V gene is TRBV28, the J gene TRBJ2-1; 12 bases map to TRBD2. J lost 5 bases, V lost 4 bases, and 3 bases had no gene match. Germline assignment: CDR1 MDHEN and CDR2 SYDVKM. The CDR3 consists of 15 residues. CDR3 coding DNA: TGTGCCAGCAGTTCGCTAGCGGGAGGGCACAATGAGCAGTTCTTC. Residues: CASSSLAGGHNEQFF.

V usage is TRBV15 and J usage is TRBJ1-6; 10 positions match TRBD1. V shed 3 bases, J shed 8 bases, and the junction held 4 bases outside the gene matches. This CDR3 has 15 amino acids. The germline V gene has CDR1 LNHNV and CDR2 YYDKDF (reference sequence). For the CDR3, the DNA is TGTGCCACCAGCAGGACCGGGACAGGGGATTCACCCCTCCACTTT. Amino acid sequence: CATSRTGTGDSPLHF. Full variable domain (missing parts from reference TRBV15 and TRBJ1-6): DAMVIQNPRYQVTQFGKPVTLSCSQTLNHNVMYWYQQKSSQAPKLLFHYYDKDFNNEADTPDNFQSRRPNTSFCFLDIRSPGLGDTAMYLCATSRTGTGDSPLHFGNGTRLTVT.

This clone occurred a few times. The chain recombines TRBV28 with TRBJ2-4, with a possible D match to TRBD2 (6 bases). The CDR3 is 18 amino acids. V gave up 4 bases and J gave up 1 base, with 20 bases separating them. Germline CDR1 reads MDHEN; CDR2 reads SYDVKM. CDR3: CASSWGVRALGAKNIQYF. DNA of the CDR3: TGTGCCAGCAGTTGGGGGGTGCGGGCCTTAGGGGCCAAAAACATTCAGTACTTC. The full variable domain, rest sourced from reference TRBV28 and TRBJ2-4, is DVKVTQSSRYLVKRTGEKVFLECVQDMDHENMFWYRQDPGLGLRLIYFSYDVKMKEKGDIPEGYSVSREKKERFSLILESASTNQTSMYLCASSWGVRALGAKNIQYFGAGTRLSVL.

V usage is TRBV7-6 and J usage is TRBJ2-7; D call uncertain. This CDR3 spans 12 amino acids. Germline lookup yields CDR1 SGHVS and CDR2 FNYEAQ. Trimming removed 1 base at V and 2 bases at J, with 3 bases between. This CDR3 reads CASSLDPYEQYF. The CDR3 nucleotides read TGTGCCAGCAGCTTAGACCCCTACGAGCAGTACTTC. The entire variable domain, with the rest obtained from reference TRBV7-6 and TRBJ2-7, is as follows: GAGVSQSPRYKVTKRGQDVALRCDPISGHVSLYWYRQALGQGPEFLTYFNYEAQQDKSGLPNDRFSAERPEGSISTLTIQRTEQRDSAMYRCASSLDPYEQYFGPGTRLTVT.

The chain links TRBV29-1 to TRBJ2-1, with 8 bases lining up with TRBD1. With 7 bases clipped from V and 5 bases from J, the junction kept 13 bases outside the gene matches. The CDR3 has 15 residues. Germline-derived CDR1 and CDR2 are SQVTM and ANQGSEA. This CDR3 reads CSALSDRGFHNEQFF. Here the CDR3 DNA reads TGCAGCGCCCTCTCTGACAGGGGCTTTCACAATGAGCAGTTCTTC.

The chain carries TRBV7-9 and TRBJ2-7; 9 bases line up with TRBD2. Germline lookup yields CDR1 SEHNR and CDR2 FQNEAQ (reference sequence). V lost 5 bases, J lost 5 bases, and 10 bases stayed unmatched. The length of the CDR3 is 15 residues. The CDR3: CASSAGGGARDEQYF. The CDR3 region has the DNA TGTGCCAGCAGCGCCGGCGGGGGGGCCCGGGACGAGCAGTACTTC.

This rearrangement joins TRBV7-2 to TRBJ1-4; D is undetermined. The CDR3 spans 17 residues. Between the trimmed V and J ends, which lost 1 base and 0 bases, there was a span of 12 bases. The germline CDR1 and CDR2 sequences are SGHTA and FQGNSA. CDR3 nucleotide sequence: TGTGCCAGCAGCTTAGGAACGTGGGGAGCAACTAATGAAAAACTGTTTTTT. This encodes CASSLGTWGATNEKLFF.

This clone has a handful of counts. The CDR3 loop is CASSFRGRGNQPQHF. The DNA for the CDR3 is TGTGCCAGCAGCTTTCGTGGCAGGGGGAATCAGCCCCAGCATTTT. The chain has TRBV7-9 and TRBJ1-5, with 7 bases fitting TRBD1. CDR1 is SEHNR and CDR2 is FQNEAQ in the germline V gene (reference sequence). This CDR3 has 15 amino acids. Trimming removed 3 bases from V and 4 bases from J; junction bases left unmatched: 6.

This clone occurred a few times. This chain uses TRBV7-3 with TRBJ2-2; D remains ambiguous. Germline CDR1 reads SGHTA; CDR2 reads FQGTGA. V was trimmed by 2 bases and J by 0 bases, leaving 4 bases between them. The length of the CDR3 is 14 residues. CDR3 amino acids: CASSLGTNTGELFF. The CDR3 DNA reads TGTGCCAGCAGCTTAGGGACGAACACCGGGGAGCTGTTTTTT.

The V and J genes are TRBV5-4 and TRBJ1-1; no clear D. From germline, CDR1 is SGHNT and CDR2 YYREEE (reference sequence). Trimming removed 4 bases at V and 2 bases at J, with 15 bases between. This CDR3 spans 15 amino acids. CDR3: CASSHASGSNTEAFF. The DNA of the CDR3 is TGTGCCAGCAGCCACGCCTCGGGCAGCAACACTGAAGCTTTCTTT.